This TCR beta chain appears in the sequencing data of a study of cytomegalovirus exposure and HLA in healthy donors. Study overall: Unique TCRs from HLA-typed donors, around 93 million of them, were held in an early data release.

The PCR was carried out with 60 Vbeta primers and 13 Jbeta primers. Profiling relied on immunoSEQ multiplex PCR, and the TCRdb table lists in-frame clones only, not all of them. The table includes fewer than 250,000 clones, over 75% detected once. CDR1 is MGHRA and CDR2 is YSYEKL in the germline V gene. V lost 6 bases to trimming and J lost 2 bases; unmatched junction nucleotides: 14. This CDR3 is built from 17 residues. Source material: PBMCs. The gene calls are TRBV4-1 and TRBJ1-1; 8 nucleotides align to TRBD1. The source of this sequence is a girl aged 2-9 years in good health and CMV-seronegative. The CDR3: CASSQRQGLGVNTEAFF. The CDR3 DNA reads TGCGCCAGCAGTCAAAGACAGGGGCTTGGGGTAAACACTGAAGCTTTCTTT.